This T cell receptor beta chain was profiled in a study of OX40 agonist ivuxolimab in advanced cancers. Study context: Earlier anti-PD-1, anti-PD-L1 or anti-CTLA-4 therapy was permitted; 40% had received some. Three patients, one with hepatocellular carcinoma and two with cutaneous melanoma, achieved partial responses.

In the case of this clone: Antigen: not known.

Per germline, CDR1 LNHDA and CDR2 SQIVND (reference sequence). The CDR3 has 12 residues. V shed 8 bases and J shed 11 bases, with 15 bases lying between them. Study-wide results and limits: Low normalized T-cell clonal expansion was also seen in some nonresponders.

The assay was immunoSEQ multiplex PCR, and TCRdb's table has in-frame clones only and misses some. The sample yields about 80,000 clones, approximately 85% seen once. Excluded were patients having autoimmune disease history or systemic immunosuppression. This clonotype was obtained from an adult with an advanced solid tumor such as melanoma, head and neck, liver or kidney cancer. Material: CD4+ or CD8+ T cells sorted from blood, obtained in a trial of the OX40 agonist ivuxolimab. The genes are TRBV19 and TRBJ1-4; weak D call: TRBD1 (5 bases). Here the CDR3 reads CASRDWGYKLFF. The DNA of the CDR3 is TGTGCCAGTCGGGACTGGGGCTACAAACTGTTTTTT.